Sequencing of this T cell receptor (beta chain) was carried out in a study of monozygotic twins with inflammatory bowel disease. The CDR3 length is 14 residues. cDNA synthesis was performed in eight separate reactions for each sample. cDNA for TCRalpha and TCRbeta was amplified by nested PCRs of about 15 then 9 cycles. TCRdb re-analyzed the 5' RACE reads; it lists each CDR3 protein once, without DNA. Its table lists some 440,000 distinct CDR3 sequences. This receptor was obtained from a human donor with ulcerative colitis or Crohn's disease, or a healthy co-twin of an affected twin (not recorded which). The chain employs TRBV12-3 or TRBV12-4 and TRBJ2-2. The sequencing sample was made of blood. This CDR3 is CASFRGIGTGELFF.